This note documents a single T cell receptor (beta chain) sequence. The antigen is not known. The data originate from a study of identical twins. A universal primer binding site was introduced by template switching. The final cDNA contained unique molecular identifiers. Each CDR3 protein is one row after TCRdb ran MiXCR on the 5' RACE reads. The data show fewer than 500,000 distinct CDR3 sequences, 14% seen once. The CDR3 runs 15 residues. The germline gives CDR1 SGDLS, CDR2 YYNGEE. Trimming removed 0 bases from V and 5 bases from J, with 14 bases in between. Notes on the study in general: The abundant beta clonotypes from cord blood had fewer insertions, and memory repertoires had none of this.

The same data also contributed to another study, on yellow fever vaccine responses in identical twins.

The rearrangement joins TRBV9 to TRBJ1-1; maybe TRBD1 (6 bases). The source material was CD4+ T cells sorted from blood. This clonotype was obtained from a woman aged 18-29 years in good health. In nucleotides, the CDR3 is TGTGCCAGCAGCGTAGACCCGGGGGGCCATACTGAAGCTTTCTTT. Its translation: CASSVDPGGHTEAFF.